These T cell receptor beta chains were read from a single sample in a study of response to subunit inactivated influenza vaccine. In TCRdb, the RT-PCR reads were re-called with MiXCR into one record per CDR3 protein. The sample consists of fewer than 800,000 distinct CDR3 sequences, 15% to 19% of them appearing once. The sequenced sample was PBMCs from blood, obtained approximately 13 days after vaccination. The receptors derive from a man in his forties or fifties who received an inactivated influenza vaccine. CDR3s include the opening cysteine and the closing phenylalanine or tryptophan. Fields, in order: D gene, J gene, clone size, V gene, CDR3 DNA, CDR3 protein. The D gene is left open where the match is weak. Rows may omit the clone size; those that give it use once, few, many or a size class.

D gene: TRBD2
J gene: TRBJ2-5
clone size: many
V gene: TRBV29-1
CDR3 DNA: TGCAGCGTTGGCCAAGGACTAGGTTTAGGAGAGACCCAGTACTTC
CDR3 protein: CSVGQGLGLGETQYF

D gene: .
J gene: TRBJ2-7
clone size: few
V gene: TRBV5-1
CDR3 DNA: TGCGCCAGCAGCTTTATTTCAGGGGACGAGCAGTACTTC
CDR3 protein: CASSFISGDEQYF

D gene: .
J gene: TRBJ2-5
clone size: .
V gene: TRBV7-9
CDR3 DNA: TGTGCCAGCAGCTTCCTGACGACGGAGGAAGAGACCCAGTACTTC
CDR3 protein: CASSFLTTEEETQYF

D gene: .
J gene: TRBJ1-2
clone size: .
V gene: TRBV5-1
CDR3 DNA: TGCGCCAGCAGCTTGGCCGGGGGGGTGACAGAACATGGCTACACCTTC
CDR3 protein: CASSLAGGVTEHGYTF

D gene: .
J gene: TRBJ1-4
clone size: .
V gene: TRBV7-2
CDR3 DNA: TGTGCCAGCAGCTTAGTGGGAAGGCGCGAAAAACTGTTTTTT
CDR3 protein: CASSLVGRREKLFF

D gene: TRBD2
J gene: TRBJ2-1
clone size: few
V gene: TRBV5-1
CDR3 DNA: TGCGCCAGCAGCCTGATGACTAGCGGGAGGGCCTTGAATGAGCAGTTCTTC
CDR3 protein: CASSLMTSGRALNEQFF

D gene: TRBD2
J gene: TRBJ2-3
clone size: once
V gene: TRBV5-4
CDR3 DNA: TGTGCCAGCAGCAATCGCGGGAGGGCAGATACGCAGTATTTT
CDR3 protein: CASSNRGRADTQYF

D gene: TRBD1
J gene: TRBJ1-1
clone size: .
V gene: TRBV7-9
CDR3 DNA: TGTGCCAGCAGCATGACAGGGGGGTCGAACACTGAAGCTTTCTTT
CDR3 protein: CASSMTGGSNTEAFF

D gene: TRBD1
J gene: TRBJ1-5
clone size: many
V gene: TRBV20-1
CDR3 DNA: TGCAGTGTCCAAGACAGGGGGCCTGGCAATCAGCCCCAGCATTTT
CDR3 protein: CSVQDRGPGNQPQHF

D gene: .
J gene: TRBJ2-2
clone size: .
V gene: TRBV2
CDR3 DNA: TGTGCCAGCAGTGAATCATCCGGGGAGCTGTTTTTT
CDR3 protein: CASSESSGELFF

D gene: TRBD1
J gene: TRBJ2-1
clone size: few
V gene: TRBV29-1
CDR3 DNA: TGCAGCGCTGGACAGGTTTACAATGAGCAGTTCTTC
CDR3 protein: CSAGQVYNEQFF

D gene: TRBD1
J gene: TRBJ2-5
clone size: few
V gene: TRBV7-2
CDR3 DNA: TGTGCCAGCAGCTTAGGGCAGACAGGGGCGGAGACCCAGTACTTC
CDR3 protein: CASSLGQTGAETQYF

D gene: .
J gene: TRBJ1-5
clone size: .
V gene: TRBV6-1
CDR3 DNA: TGTGCCAGCAGTGGTTGGCGGAGTTTTTATAGCAATCAGCCCCAGCATTTT
CDR3 protein: CASSGWRSFYSNQPQHF

D gene: TRBD1
J gene: TRBJ1-1
clone size: .
V gene: TRBV4-2
CDR3 DNA: TGTGCCAGCAGCCAGGGACAGGGACGCACTGAAGCTTTCTTT
CDR3 protein: CASSQGQGRTEAFF

D gene: .
J gene: TRBJ1-2
clone size: few
V gene: TRBV30
CDR3 DNA: TGTGCCGGGTGGCGGGAGTTAGGCTATGGCTACACCTTC
CDR3 protein: CAGWRELGYGYTF

D gene: TRBD2
J gene: TRBJ2-3
clone size: .
V gene: TRBV7-2
CDR3 DNA: TGTGCCAGCAGCTTACCTAGCGGGATCACAGATACGCAGTATTTT
CDR3 protein: CASSLPSGITDTQYF

D gene: TRBD1
J gene: TRBJ1-3
clone size: .
V gene: TRBV12-3/TRBV12-4
CDR3 DNA: TGTGCCAGCAGCGGCACAGGGGCGGCTGGAAACACCATATATTTT
CDR3 protein: CASSGTGAAGNTIYF

D gene: .
J gene: TRBJ2-1
clone size: few
V gene: TRBV12-3/TRBV12-4
CDR3 DNA: TGTGCCAGCAGGGGTATGGGCTCCTACAATGAGCAGTTCTTC
CDR3 protein: CASRGMGSYNEQFF

D gene: .
J gene: TRBJ2-7
clone size: few
V gene: TRBV27
CDR3 DNA: TGTGCCGCTCCTCGACCCTCCCAGGGACCGTTTTACCTAGCGACCGAGCAGTACTTC
CDR3 protein: CAAPRPSQGPFYLATEQYF

D gene: TRBD1
J gene: TRBJ2-7
clone size: many
V gene: TRBV29-1
CDR3 DNA: TGCAGCGTCCCAGGGACGACAGGGGGTATCTACGAGCAGTACTTC
CDR3 protein: CSVPGTTGGIYEQYF

D gene: TRBD1
J gene: TRBJ2-1
clone size: .
V gene: TRBV2
CDR3 DNA: TGTGCCACCGGGACAGGGATGAATGAGCAGTTCTTC
CDR3 protein: CATGTGMNEQFF

D gene: TRBD1
J gene: TRBJ1-1
clone size: .
V gene: TRBV28
CDR3 DNA: TGTGCCAGCAGTTCGACAGGGGCGAACACTGAAGCTTTCTTT
CDR3 protein: CASSSTGANTEAFF

D gene: TRBD1
J gene: TRBJ2-4
clone size: few
V gene: TRBV18
CDR3 DNA: TGTGCCAGCTCAGGACAGGCCATTAACATTCAGTACTTC
CDR3 protein: CASSGQAINIQYF

D gene: .
J gene: TRBJ2-3
clone size: .
V gene: TRBV5-1
CDR3 DNA: TGCGCCAGCAGCTTTTTCCCTAGCACAGATACGCAGTATTTT
CDR3 protein: CASSFFPSTDTQYF

D gene: TRBD2
J gene: TRBJ2-2
clone size: few
V gene: TRBV10-2
CDR3 DNA: TGCGCCAGCAGTGGGACTAGCAGTACCGGGGAGCTGTTTTTT
CDR3 protein: CASSGTSSTGELFF

D gene: .
J gene: TRBJ2-3
clone size: .
V gene: TRBV20-1
CDR3 DNA: TGCAGTGTTTCCCGGGGCGTCAGAGATACGCAGTATTTT
CDR3 protein: CSVSRGVRDTQYF

D gene: .
J gene: TRBJ2-1
clone size: .
V gene: TRBV27
CDR3 DNA: TGTGCCAGCAGTCTCCTGGGGAGCGTTGTCAATGAGCAGTTCTTC
CDR3 protein: CASSLLGSVVNEQFF

D gene: .
J gene: TRBJ2-1
clone size: many
V gene: TRBV7-8
CDR3 DNA: TGTGCCAGCAGCTTATCCGGGGGACCCTACAATGAGCAGTTCTTC
CDR3 protein: CASSLSGGPYNEQFF

D gene: TRBD2
J gene: TRBJ2-7
clone size: .
V gene: TRBV27
CDR3 DNA: TGTGCCAGCAGCCCATGGGCAGAGGGACTAGCTTCCTACGAGCAGTACTTC
CDR3 protein: CASSPWAEGLASYEQYF